This note documents a single T cell receptor beta chain sequence. Its antigen remains undetermined. Base qualities are not recorded, but no much larger clone differs from it by a single base. Library generation was performed with the immunoSEQ multiplex PCR assay. In the original analysis: Shannon entropy, which accounts for clonal size distribution, was used to quantify repertoire diversity. The Gini-Simpson index (Simpson_1-D) was used to measure inequality in clonotype distribution. This is the immuneACCESS table as TCRdb keeps it, with only in-frame sequences that have V and J called. A part of the clones is gone; compared with another copy, unresolved V genes explain less than half, and the rest is unexplained. That table is the source of V, J and clone size, and D and trimming were worked out from the DNA. A total of 20,000 to 30,000 clones appear in this sample, more than 75% of them only once. The ten largest clones take up less than 3% of the sample.

These data come from a study of stem cell transplantation in POMP-related autoinflammatory disease listed by TCRdb under 2021. Background for the entire study: It was hypothesized that MHC class I-dependent CD8+ T-cell differentiation and positive selection are impaired by defective thymoproteasomes, resulting in skewing of the TRB repertoire. The effect of POMP deficiency on T-cell receptor beta repertoire diversity and CDR3 characteristics was assessed by high-throughput TRB sequencing. Prior to transplant, the patients had CD4+ naive T-cell skewing, low CD8+ T-cell proportions, and decreased T-cell cytokine secretion.

V and J are truncated by 0 bases and 3 bases respectively, leaving an intervening sequence of 18 bases. From the germline V gene (reference sequence), CDR1 is WNHNN and CDR2 is SYGVQD. Inclusive of the bounding cysteine and phenylalanine, the CDR3 is 18 residues long. Of the read, only the CDR3 DNA is kept; its 54 bases are in frame from base 1. The research as a whole found: PRAID patients showed a restricted number of unique TRB V-J gene pairings. PRAID patients trended toward lower TRB diversity and higher clonality across all analyzed T-cell subsets. In PRAID patients, the trend toward lower diversity and increased clonality reached statistical significance only for regulatory T cells.

The sample's time point label is to be understood as: before hematopoietic stem cell transplant. PRAID was marked by prominent immunodeficiency together with autoinflammation. Before TRB sequencing, T-cell subsets (conventional T cells, CD8+ T cells, regulatory T cells, T follicular helper cells) were sorted. Recombination joined TRBV10-1 with TRBJ1-5; TRBD1 is a possible D gene, resting on 6 matching bases. The sequence was collected from a human donor with POMP-related autoinflammation and immune dysregulation (PRAID). Sequencing used CD4+ T cells from PBMCs, obtained before stem cell transplantation. The sequence in DNA is TGCGCCAGCAGTGAGTCCATCCCCGACAGGAGTTACAATCAGCCCCAGCATTTT. Its translation is CASSESIPDRSYNQPQHF.